This TCR beta chain comes out of a study of blood T cell repertoires in COVID-19. Study details: The United States, Italy and Spain provided the acute and convalescent COVID-19 samples.

Study members were between 18 and 89 years old and lived in approximately 25 US regions. Categorization into cohorts depended on clinical history that participants reported. J lost 5 bases, V lost 2 bases, and 11 bases had no gene match. Germline V gene data show CDR1 as SGHRS and CDR2 as YFSETQ. CDR3 length: 16 residues. The assay was immunoSEQ multiplex PCR, and TCRdb's table has in-frame clones only and misses some. The top ten hold approximately 3% of the sample, which has under 300,000 clones, about nine tenths seen once. Source material: PBMCs or T cells enriched from blood (not recorded which). The J gene is TRBJ2-3, the V gene TRBV5-1; 7 bases match TRBD1. The origin of this receptor is a woman in her 50s who had recovered from COVID-19. The DNA for the CDR3 is TGCGCCAGCAGCTTCGAAAGGGGGCAAATTAGAGATACGCAGTATTTT. Translating gives CASSFERGQIRDTQYF.